A selection of T cell receptor beta chains follows, all from one sample in a study of CD8 T cells in Susac syndrome. TCRdb reanalysed the immunoSEQ multiplex PCR reads using MiXCR and keeps one entry per CDR3 protein. The sample has 170,000 or so distinct CDR3 sequences, roughly 92% seen once. Sequencing input: CD4+ T cells from PBMCs. The origin of the receptors is a human donor with multiple sclerosis. Both conserved end residues are trimmed from each CDR3.

j_gene	v_gene	CDR3aa
TRBJ2-2	TRBV30	AWSASGLAGGPWELF
TRBJ2-3	TRBV19	ATEAGGTDTQY
TRBJ1-1	TRBV5-1	ASSLISGVNTEAF
TRBJ1-1	TRBV10-3	AISGVGNTEAF
TRBJ2-1	TRBV30	AWKKDSIYNEQF
TRBJ1-1	TRBV30	ASRGETTEAF
TRBJ2-7	TRBV20-1	SAPGGSGAEQY
TRBJ2-7	TRBV6-2/TRBV6-3	ASTPRTSGSYEQY
TRBJ1-1	TRBV29-1	SSCRTVNTEAF
TRBJ2-7	TRBV19	ASSGTGSFYEQY
TRBJ1-5	TRBV20-1	SASRGGYGNQPQH
TRBJ1-2	TRBV28	ASIPDRNYGYT
TRBJ1-1	TRBV27	ASSPPGVGHTEAF
TRBJ2-3	TRBV4-1	ASSQAQGRGDTQY
TRBJ2-7	TRBV7-2	ASSLGTSGGAYEQY
TRBJ2-5	TRBV23-1	ASSQPAASGGLQETQY
TRBJ2-1	TRBV5-1	ASSFVSRGGKF
TRBJ2-3	TRBV12-3/TRBV12-4	ASTPRELSADTQY
TRBJ2-3	TRBV5-4	ASTTFLGGSGGDTQY
TRBJ1-2	TRBV20-1	RVGQGYGYT
TRBJ2-2	TRBV30	ACYPPAAGTGELF
TRBJ2-2	TRBV19	ASRQAGPFTGELF
TRBJ2-7	TRBV30	AWSQGRREQY
TRBJ2-7	TRBV6-1	AANGGQGSGLTYEQY
TRBJ2-3	TRBV20-1	SATLPRAVRDTQY
TRBJ2-5	TRBV27	ASSFGQGVETQY
TRBJ1-5	TRBV28	ASSLPSGRNQPQH
TRBJ1-1	TRBV5-1	ASCDGGTDTEAF
TRBJ2-2	TRBV2	ASSPRLGTGELF
TRBJ2-3	TRBV5-1	ASSSSYSGGAFTDTQY
TRBJ2-7	TRBV7-2	ASGGTHYEQY
TRBJ2-7	TRBV6-5	ASSSAPGQGAGNEQY
TRBJ2-7	TRBV6-5	ASSPRGGAPYEQY
TRBJ2-1	TRBV5-1	ASSPRGSLGENEQF
TRBJ2-5	TRBV3-1	ASSPLLGGKQTQY
TRBJ2-1	TRBV5-1	ASSVGTSGRWYEQF
TRBJ1-1	TRBV28	ASRFPAGRNTEAF
TRBJ2-1	TRBV15	ATSRAPEAGASGEQF
TRBJ2-5	TRBV20-1	SALPGGIQETQY
TRBJ1-1	TRBV28	ASSPRQKKSSEAF
TRBJ2-7	TRBV18	ASSPNRDSSYEQY